A selection of T cell receptor beta chains follows, all from one sample in a study of T-cell reconstitution after alpha-beta-depleted transplantation in children. TCRdb processed the PCR reads anew with MiXCR; each CDR3 protein has one entry. This table has hundreds of thousands of distinct CDR3 sequences, approximately 14% appearing once. Sequencing was performed on PBMCs, taken before TCRalphabeta/CD19-depleted stem cell transplant. These receptors all come from a girl aged 2-10 years with congenital amegakaryocytic thrombocytopenia, due to receive a stem cell transplant. Both conserved end residues are part of each CDR3. The D gene is left open where the match is weak. Expanded clones are given a class, and other clones once, few, many or no size at all.

abundance,d_gene,v_gene,j_gene,CDR3nt,CDR3aa
many,NA,TRBV4-1,TRBJ1-5,TGCGCCAGCAGCTCCCCAACGAGTCAGCCCCAGCATTTT,CASSSPTSQPQHF
once,TRBD1,TRBV7-8,TRBJ1-2,TGTGCCAGCAGTCCGGGACAGGGGGACTATGGCTACACCTTC,CASSPGQGDYGYTF
many,NA,TRBV5-1,TRBJ1-1,TGCGCCAGCAGCTCGGTGGCGGGGCCCACTGAAGCTTTCTTT,CASSSVAGPTEAFF
many,NA,TRBV12-3/TRBV12-4,TRBJ2-3,TGTGCCAGCAGTGGTGCCGGAGATACGCAGTATTTT,CASSGAGDTQYF
many,NA,TRBV12-3/TRBV12-4,TRBJ2-3,TGTGCCAGCAGTCCGCTAGTCGATACGCAGTATTTT,CASSPLVDTQYF
NA,TRBD1,TRBV20-1,TRBJ1-5,TGCAGTGCTAGGCCCGGGACAGGATCCGCGCCCCAGCATTTT,CSARPGTGSAPQHF
many,NA,TRBV28,TRBJ1-5,TGTGCCAGCAGTCCCCTTGCAGGGGTCGGGAATCAGCCCCAGCATTTT,CASSPLAGVGNQPQHF
NA,NA,TRBV5-1,TRBJ2-1,TGCGCCAGCAGCTTAACGGGACCTATGAATGAGCAGTTCTTC,CASSLTGPMNEQFF
many,NA,TRBV5-1,TRBJ2-5,TGCGCCAGCAGCCCCGATAGCCTCCAGGAGACCCAGTACTTC,CASSPDSLQETQYF
many,NA,TRBV15,TRBJ2-3,TGTGCCACCAGCAGAGAGGGGGCTACATTCACAGATACGCAGTATTTT,CATSREGATFTDTQYF
NA,NA,TRBV20-1,TRBJ2-5,TGCAGTGCTAAGGGACAAATTGAGTGGGAGACCCAGTACTTC,CSAKGQIEWETQYF
many,NA,TRBV5-1,TRBJ2-3,TGCGCCAGCAGCTTGGCCCCGGGTACGCAGTATTTT,CASSLAPGTQYF
many,TRBD1,TRBV10-3,TRBJ2-7,TGTGCCATCAGTGATTCCGGGACAGGGACCGCCGAGCAGTACTTC,CAISDSGTGTAEQYF
few,NA,TRBV2,TRBJ2-5,TGTGCCAGCACGGATCAAGAGACCCAGTACTTC,CASTDQETQYF
NA,TRBD1,TRBV6-5,TRBJ2-3,TGTGCCAGCAGTTACCGACCGGGACAGGGAACAGATACGCAGTATTTT,CASSYRPGQGTDTQYF
few,TRBD2,TRBV7-6,TRBJ2-1,TGTGCCAGCAGCTTAGCGCTAGGCGGGAGTGAGCAGTTCTTC,CASSLALGGSEQFF
many,NA,TRBV12-3/TRBV12-4,TRBJ1-5,TGTGCCAGCAGTTTCGGGTTGTTGGATCAGCCCCAGCATTTT,CASSFGLLDQPQHF
many,TRBD1,TRBV12-3/TRBV12-4,TRBJ2-5,TGTGCCAGCAGTTTTTCGGGACAGCAAGAGACCCAGTACTTC,CASSFSGQQETQYF
few,NA,TRBV19,TRBJ2-1,TGTGCCAGCCATTCGCCCTGGAATGAGCAGTTCTTC,CASHSPWNEQFF
many,NA,TRBV20-1,TRBJ2-1,TGCAGTGCTAATCGGGGGTCCTACAATGAGCAGTTCTTC,CSANRGSYNEQFF
NA,NA,TRBV7-9,TRBJ2-1,TGTGCCAGCAGCTTATCAGTAGCGGCTAACAATGAGCAGTTCTTC,CASSLSVAANNEQFF
many,TRBD1,TRBV20-1,TRBJ2-1,TGCAGTGCTAGTCCGGGACAGTACAATGAGCAGTTCTTC,CSASPGQYNEQFF
NA,TRBD2,TRBV20-1,TRBJ2-7,TGCAGTGCTAGACCCGGCGGGAGCATCTACGAGCAGTACTTC,CSARPGGSIYEQYF
many,TRBD1,TRBV20-1,TRBJ2-3,TGCAGTGCTAGCGCTGACAGGGGGCTGACAGATACGCAGTATTTT,CSASADRGLTDTQYF
once,TRBD1,TRBV12-3/TRBV12-4,TRBJ1-1,TGTGCCAACAGTTTCACAGGGGGAGCGACTGAAGCTTTCTTT,CANSFTGGATEAFF
NA,NA,TRBV5-1,TRBJ2-1,TGCGCCAGCAGCCCCGCTGGGGCTACCTTTTACAATGAGCAGTTCTTC,CASSPAGATFYNEQFF
few,NA,TRBV5-1,TRBJ1-1,TGCGCCAGCAGCTTGCAACAGGGGAACACTGAAGCTTTCTTT,CASSLQQGNTEAFF
many,TRBD2,TRBV5-4,TRBJ2-1,TGTGCCAGCGGCATTGGGACTAGCTCCTACAATGAGCAGTTCTTC,CASGIGTSSYNEQFF
few,NA,TRBV10-3,TRBJ1-5,TGTGCCATCAGTGAGACCGGGGGCAGTCAACTGCCCCAGCATTTT,CAISETGGSQLPQHF
few,TRBD2,TRBV12-3/TRBV12-4,TRBJ2-7,TGTGCCAGCACGTCCGGGTGGGCCGGGACTAGCGGGAGGGTCTCCTACGAGCAGTACTTC,CASTSGWAGTSGRVSYEQYF
few,TRBD2,TRBV5-1,TRBJ2-1,TGCGCCAGCAGCTTGGGACTAGCGGGAGGGCAATATGAGCAGTTCTTC,CASSLGLAGGQYEQFF